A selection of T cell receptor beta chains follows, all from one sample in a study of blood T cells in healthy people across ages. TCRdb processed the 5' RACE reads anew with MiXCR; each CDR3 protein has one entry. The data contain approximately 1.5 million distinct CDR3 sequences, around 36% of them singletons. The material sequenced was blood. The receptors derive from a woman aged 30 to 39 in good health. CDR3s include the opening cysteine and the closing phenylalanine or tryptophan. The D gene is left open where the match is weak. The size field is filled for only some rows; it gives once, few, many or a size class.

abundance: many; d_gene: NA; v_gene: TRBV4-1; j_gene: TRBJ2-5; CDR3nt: TGCGCCAGCAGCCGCGGACAGTGGGAGACCCAGTACTTC; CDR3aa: CASSRGQWETQYF
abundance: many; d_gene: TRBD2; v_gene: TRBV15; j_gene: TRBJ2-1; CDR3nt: TGTGCCACCAGCAGAGGAGGACTAGCGGGAGGGAATGAGCAGTTCTTC; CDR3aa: CATSRGGLAGGNEQFF
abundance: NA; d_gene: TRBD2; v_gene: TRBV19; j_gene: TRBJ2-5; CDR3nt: TGTGCCAGTAGTATTGTTGGTAGCAAGGGAGGGTTAGAGACCCAGTACTTC; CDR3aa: CASSIVGSKGGLETQYF
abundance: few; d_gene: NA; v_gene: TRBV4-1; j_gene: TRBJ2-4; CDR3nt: TGCGCCAGCAGCCAACTCAGGGAAGCCAAAAACATTCAGTACTTC; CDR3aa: CASSQLREAKNIQYF
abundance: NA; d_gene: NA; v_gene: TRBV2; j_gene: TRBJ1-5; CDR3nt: TGTGCCAGCAGTGACCGCGGCAGGGGTAGCAATCAGCCCCAGCATTTT; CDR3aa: CASSDRGRGSNQPQHF
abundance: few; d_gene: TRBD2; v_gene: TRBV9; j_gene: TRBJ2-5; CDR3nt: TGTGCCAGCAGCGTAGGGTCGGGGGGGCCTTTTAGTGTTGAAGAGACCCAGTACTTC; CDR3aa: CASSVGSGGPFSVEETQYF
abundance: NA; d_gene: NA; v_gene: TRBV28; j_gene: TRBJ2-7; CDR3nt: TGTGCCAGCAGTTTATCGCTTGGTGAGGGGTCCTCCTACGAGCAGTACTTC; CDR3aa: CASSLSLGEGSSYEQYF
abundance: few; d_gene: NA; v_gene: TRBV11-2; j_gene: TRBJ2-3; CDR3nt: TGTGCCAGCAGCTTTGGCTACGGGGCGGAGAGGACAGATACGCAGTATTTT; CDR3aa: CASSFGYGAERTDTQYF
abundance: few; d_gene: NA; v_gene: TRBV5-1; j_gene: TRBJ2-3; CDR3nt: TGTGCCAGCAGCTTAGCACCCGGGGCACTCACAGATACGCAGTATTTT; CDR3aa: CASSLAPGALTDTQYF
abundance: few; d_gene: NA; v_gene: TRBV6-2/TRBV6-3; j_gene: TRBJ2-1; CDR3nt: TGTGCCAGCAGGGGCCGGACTATCTCCTACAATGAGCAGTTCTTC; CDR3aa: CASRGRTISYNEQFF
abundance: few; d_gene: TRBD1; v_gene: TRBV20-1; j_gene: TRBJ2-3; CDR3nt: TGCAGTGCTAGGCAGGACAGGGCTTACACAGATACGCAGTATTTT; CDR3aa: CSARQDRAYTDTQYF
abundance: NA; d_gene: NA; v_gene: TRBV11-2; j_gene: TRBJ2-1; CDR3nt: TGTGCCAGCAGCTCGAGGTGGCGCGCGAAGAGCTCCTACAATGAGCAGTTCTTC; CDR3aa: CASSSRWRAKSSYNEQFF
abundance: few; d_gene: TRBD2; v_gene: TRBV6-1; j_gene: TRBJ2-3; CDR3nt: TGTGCCAGCAGTGAATTTGCGGCTAGCGGGACTAGCACAGATACGCAGTATTTT; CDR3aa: CASSEFAASGTSTDTQYF
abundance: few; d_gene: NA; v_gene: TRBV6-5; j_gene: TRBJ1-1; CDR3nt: TGTGCCAGCAGTTACGGGGGTGCCACTGAAGCTTTCTTT; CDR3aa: CASSYGGATEAFF
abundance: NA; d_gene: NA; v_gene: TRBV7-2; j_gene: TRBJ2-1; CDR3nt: TGTGCCAGCAGCTTAGGATCCGGGATCTTCAATGAGCAGTTCTTC; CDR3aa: CASSLGSGIFNEQFF
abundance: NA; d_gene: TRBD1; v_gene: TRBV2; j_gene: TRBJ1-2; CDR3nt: TGTGCCAGCAGTGAAACCCAAAGACAGGGAAACTATGGCTACACCTTC; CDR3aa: CASSETQRQGNYGYTF
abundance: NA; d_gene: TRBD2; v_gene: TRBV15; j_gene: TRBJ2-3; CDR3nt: TGTGCCACCACTCAACCCAGGGGACTAGCGGGGGTAGTTGCAGATACGCAGTATTTT; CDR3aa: CATTQPRGLAGVVADTQYF
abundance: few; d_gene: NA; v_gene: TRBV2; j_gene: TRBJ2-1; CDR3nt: TGTGCCAGCAGTCTCCGGTCGCGGAGCTCCTACAATGAGCAGTTCTTC; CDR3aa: CASSLRSRSSYNEQFF
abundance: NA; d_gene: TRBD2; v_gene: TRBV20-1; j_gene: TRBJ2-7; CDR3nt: TGCAGTGCTCACCTGGGACTAGCGGGGAGCCACATAGACACCCAGTACTTC; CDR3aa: CSAHLGLAGSHIDTQYF
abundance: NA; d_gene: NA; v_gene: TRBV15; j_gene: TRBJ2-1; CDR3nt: TGTGCCACCAGCATTGATCCGGGACTCATCAACAATGAGCAGTTCTTC; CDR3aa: CATSIDPGLINNEQFF
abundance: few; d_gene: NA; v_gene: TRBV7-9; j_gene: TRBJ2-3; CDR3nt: TGTGCCAGCAGGCAGCGGGCCACTGAGGATACGCAGTATTTT; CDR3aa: CASRQRATEDTQYF
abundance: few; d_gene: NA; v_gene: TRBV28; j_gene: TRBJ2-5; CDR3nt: TGTGCCAGCAGTTCTCCCCGACAGTACCAAGAGACCCAGTACTTC; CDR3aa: CASSSPRQYQETQYF
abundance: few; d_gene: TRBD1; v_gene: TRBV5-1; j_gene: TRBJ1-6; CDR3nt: TGCGCCAGCAGCGTGAAGGGGGCCAATTCACCCCTCCACTTT; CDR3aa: CASSVKGANSPLHF
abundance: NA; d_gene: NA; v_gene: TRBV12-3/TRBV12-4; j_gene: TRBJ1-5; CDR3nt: TGTGCCAGCAGTTTAGCAGGGGTCGTGAGCAATCAGCCCCAGCATTTT; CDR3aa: CASSLAGVVSNQPQHF
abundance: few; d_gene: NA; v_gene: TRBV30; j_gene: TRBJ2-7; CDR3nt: TGTGCCTGGAGTAGTAGCGTTGGGTACGAGCAGTACTTC; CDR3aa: CAWSSSVGYEQYF
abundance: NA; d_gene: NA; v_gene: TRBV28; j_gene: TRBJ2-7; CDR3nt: TGTGCCAGCAGTCCCAGGGGTTTTGGGTACGAGCAGTACTTC; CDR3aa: CASSPRGFGYEQYF
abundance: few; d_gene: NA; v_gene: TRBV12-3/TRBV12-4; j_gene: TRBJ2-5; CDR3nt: TGTGCCAGCAGTTCGTCCGGACGGACCCAAGAGACCCAGTACTTC; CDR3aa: CASSSSGRTQETQYF
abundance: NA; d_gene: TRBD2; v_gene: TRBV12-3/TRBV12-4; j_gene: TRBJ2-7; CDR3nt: TGTGCCAGCAGTAACCGGACTAGCGGGAGACCCCCGTTCCTGAGATACGAGCAGTACTTC; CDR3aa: CASSNRTSGRPPFLRYEQYF
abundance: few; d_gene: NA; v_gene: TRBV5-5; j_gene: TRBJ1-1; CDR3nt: TGTGCCAGCAGCACTTACAGGACAAGATCGGACACTGAAGCTTTCTTT; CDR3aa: CASSTYRTRSDTEAFF
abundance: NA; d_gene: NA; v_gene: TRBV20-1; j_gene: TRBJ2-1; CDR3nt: TGCAGTGCTAGATTGGCCTTGGGTAATGAGCAGTTCTTC; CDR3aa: CSARLALGNEQFF
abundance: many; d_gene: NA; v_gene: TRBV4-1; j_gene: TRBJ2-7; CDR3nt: TGCGCCAGCAGCCAAGTCTACGAGTCTTTTAGCTCCTACGAGCAGTACTTC; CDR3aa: CASSQVYESFSSYEQYF
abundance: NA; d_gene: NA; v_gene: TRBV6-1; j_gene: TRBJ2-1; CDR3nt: TGTGCCAGCATGCCACTACTGGCAGCCTACAATGAGCAGTTCTTC; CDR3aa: CASMPLLAAYNEQFF
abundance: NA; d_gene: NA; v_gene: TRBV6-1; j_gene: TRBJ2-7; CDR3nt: TGTGCCAGCAGTGAGTCCGAGGCCCGATTCAGCTACGAGCAGTACTTC; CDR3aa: CASSESEARFSYEQYF
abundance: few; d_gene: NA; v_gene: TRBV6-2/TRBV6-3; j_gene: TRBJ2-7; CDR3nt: TGTGCCAGCAGTTACTCGGAGTACGAGCAGTACTTC; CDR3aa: CASSYSEYEQYF
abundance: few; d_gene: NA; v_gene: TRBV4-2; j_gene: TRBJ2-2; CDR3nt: TGTGCCAGCAGCCAAGCAGCGACTTATACGAACACCGGGGAGCTGTTTTTT; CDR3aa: CASSQAATYTNTGELFF
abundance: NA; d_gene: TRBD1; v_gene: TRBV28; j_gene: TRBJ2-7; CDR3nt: TGTGCCAGCATACCGGGGACAGGGGGCGGGTACGAGCAGTACTTC; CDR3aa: CASIPGTGGGYEQYF
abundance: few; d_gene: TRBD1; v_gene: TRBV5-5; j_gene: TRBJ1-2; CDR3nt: TGTGCCAGCAGTTATTGGCCGGGACAGGGATTCTATGGCTACACCTTC; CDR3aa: CASSYWPGQGFYGYTF
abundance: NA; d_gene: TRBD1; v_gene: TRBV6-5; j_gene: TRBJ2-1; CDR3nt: TGTGCCAGCAGTTCCGGACAGGCTCCACATACCGTAGTAAATGAGCAGTTCTTC; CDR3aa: CASSSGQAPHTVVNEQFF
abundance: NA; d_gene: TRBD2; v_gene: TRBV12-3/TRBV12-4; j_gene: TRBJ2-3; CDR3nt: TGTGCCAGCAGTTTTTCCCAACTAGCGGGAGTATCAGATACGCAGTATTTT; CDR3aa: CASSFSQLAGVSDTQYF
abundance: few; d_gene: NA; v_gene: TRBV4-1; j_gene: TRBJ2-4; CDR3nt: TGCGCCAGCAGCCAAGATAACGGCAGGGCTAAAAACATTCAGTACTTC; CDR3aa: CASSQDNGRAKNIQYF
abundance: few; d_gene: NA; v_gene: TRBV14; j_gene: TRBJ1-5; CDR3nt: TGTGCCAGCAGCCAAGACCGGACGCATAGCAATCAGCCCCAGCATTTT; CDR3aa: CASSQDRTHSNQPQHF
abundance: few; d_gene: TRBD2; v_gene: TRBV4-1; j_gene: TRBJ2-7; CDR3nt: TGCGCCAGCAGCCAAGTAGGGGCTAGCGGACCCTACGAGCAGTACTTC; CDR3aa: CASSQVGASGPYEQYF
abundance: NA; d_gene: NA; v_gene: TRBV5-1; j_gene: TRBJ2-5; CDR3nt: TGCACCAGCAGCTTTTCAGGCAGTGGTGAGACCCAGTACTTC; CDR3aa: CTSSFSGSGETQYF
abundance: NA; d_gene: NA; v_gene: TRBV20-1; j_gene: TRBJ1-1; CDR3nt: TGCAGTGCTAGAGATGGGTGGGTACCGAACACTGAAGCTTTCTTT; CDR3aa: CSARDGWVPNTEAFF
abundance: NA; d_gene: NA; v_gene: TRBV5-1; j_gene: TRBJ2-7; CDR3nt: TGCGCCAGCAGCTCCTCACGGGAAACCGAGCAGTACTTC; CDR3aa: CASSSSRETEQYF
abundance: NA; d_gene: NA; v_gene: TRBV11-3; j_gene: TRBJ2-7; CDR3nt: TGTGCCAGCGCCCCGGGAGCTTCCTACGAGCAGTACTTC; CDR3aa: CASAPGASYEQYF
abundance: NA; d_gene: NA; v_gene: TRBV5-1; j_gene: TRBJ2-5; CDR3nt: TGCGCCAGCAGCTTGGCCTTAGGGGGGCAAGAGACCCAGTACTTC; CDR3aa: CASSLALGGQETQYF
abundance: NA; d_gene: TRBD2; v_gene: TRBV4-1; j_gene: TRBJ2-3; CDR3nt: TGCGCCAGCAACCAGGAGGGACTAGCGAGAGATACGCAGTATTTT; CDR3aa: CASNQEGLARDTQYF
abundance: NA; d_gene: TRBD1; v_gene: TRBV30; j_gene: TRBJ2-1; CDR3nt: TGTGCCTGGAGCGACGACCGGGACAGGGCCCCCCGTGAGCAGTTCTTC; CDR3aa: CAWSDDRDRAPREQFF
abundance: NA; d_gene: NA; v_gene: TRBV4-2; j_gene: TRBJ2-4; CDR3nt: TGTGCCAGCAGCCCCGGGGACCGAGACATTCAGTACTTC; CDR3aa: CASSPGDRDIQYF
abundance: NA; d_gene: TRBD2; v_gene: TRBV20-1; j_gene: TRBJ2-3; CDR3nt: TGCAGTGCTAACGGGGGGGCAACAGATACGCAGTATTTT; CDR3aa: CSANGGATDTQYF
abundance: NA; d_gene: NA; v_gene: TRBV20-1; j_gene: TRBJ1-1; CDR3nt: TGCAGTGCTAGAGATGGGGTCCTAAGGGGCGCTGAAGCTTTCTTT; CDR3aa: CSARDGVLRGAEAFF
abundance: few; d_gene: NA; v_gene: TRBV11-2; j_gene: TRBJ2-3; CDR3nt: TGTGCCAGCAGCTCGGGGTTCTCTAGCACAGATACGCAGTATTTT; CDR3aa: CASSSGFSSTDTQYF